These 12 T cell receptor beta chains share one sample of origin, sequenced in a study of identical twins. TCRdb passed the 5' RACE reads through MiXCR, listing each CDR3 protein once. The table lists under 400,000 distinct CDR3 sequences, around 9% of them singletons. Sequencing input: naive T cells sorted from blood. The receptors come from a woman in her fifties or sixties in good health.

The chain uses TRBV7-6 and TRBJ2-3; D may be TRBD2 (5 bases). The CDR3 covers 16 residues. The V end was cut by 1 base, the J end by 0 bases, with 11 bases between. Germline V gene lookup returns CDR1 SGHVS and CDR2 FNYEAQ. CDR3 amino acids: CASSLDLAPSTDTQYF. For the CDR3, the DNA is TGTGCCAGCAGCTTAGATCTAGCCCCAAGCACAGATACGCAGTATTTT.

This clonotype was observed many times. The chain joins TRBV4-1 to TRBJ2-7; tentative D call: TRBD2 (5 bases). V shed 7 bases and J shed 1 base, with 17 bases lying between them. The germline gives CDR1 MGHRA, CDR2 YSYEKL. The CDR3 sequence is 15 residues long. The CDR3 region is CASTYREGLSYEQYF. CDR3 nucleotide sequence: TGCGCCAGCACCTACCGAGAGGGTTTGTCCTACGAGCAGTACTTC.

The genes are TRBV10-3 and TRBJ2-1; perhaps TRBD1 as D (5 bases). The CDR3 consists of 11 residues. Germline values: CDR1 ENHRY, CDR2 SYGVKD. The V gene lost 3 bases and the J gene lost 9 bases, with 6 bases spanning the gap. CDR3 sequence reads: CAISDRGEQFF. The CDR3 DNA follows: TGTGCCATCAGTGATAGGGGTGAGCAGTTCTTC.

This rearrangement joins TRBV5-1 to TRBJ2-6, with D tentatively TRBD1 (6 bases). Between the trimmed V and J ends, which lost 1 base and 1 base, there was a span of 12 bases. The CDR3 spans 17 residues. Germline CDR1 and CDR2: SGHRS and YFSETQ. The CDR3, as DNA: TGCGCCAGCAGCTTGCGCAGGGGTGCATCTGGGGCCAACGTCCTGACTTTC. Its translation: CASSLRRGASGANVLTF.

This clonotype was observed a handful of times. This chain uses TRBV13 with TRBJ2-7, with 9 positions matching TRBD2. The germline CDR1 and CDR2 sequences are PRHDT and FYEKMQ (reference sequence). V shed 0 bases, J shed 6 bases, and the junction held 6 bases outside the gene matches. The CDR3 is made up of 15 amino acids. CDR3 bases: TGTGCCAGCAGCTTAGGCCCCGGGACTAGCCGCGAGCAGTACTTC. Protein sequence: CASSLGPGTSREQYF. Drawing the rest from reference TRBV13 and TRBJ2-7, the complete variable domain is AAGVIQSPRHLIKEKRETATLKCYPIPRHDTVYWYQQGPGQDPQFLISFYEKMQSDKGSIPDRFSAQQFSDYHSELNMSSLELGDSALYFCASSLGPGTSREQYFGPGTRLTVT.

This clonotype appeared many times. This chain uses TRBV28 with TRBJ2-1, with 8 bases identical to TRBD1. Germline CDR1 is MDHEN and CDR2 is SYDVKM. V was pared by 7 bases and J by 5 bases, with 10 bases of the junction left unmatched. The CDR3 is 15 amino acids. For the CDR3, the DNA is TGTGCCAGCACCAAACGGGGACAGGAACACAATGAGCAGTTCTTC. Translated: CASTKRGQEHNEQFF.

This clonotype has ten or more counts. The gene calls are TRBV6-4 and TRBJ2-3; 12 nucleotides line up with TRBD2. Per germline, CDR1 MRHNA and CDR2 SNTAGT. With 6 bases clipped from V and 3 bases from J, the junction kept 7 bases outside the gene matches. The CDR3 has 16 amino acids. CDR3 sequence (DNA): TGTGCCAGCAGCCTGACTAGCGGGAGAGTTACAGATACGCAGTATTTT. Translating gives CASSLTSGRVTDTQYF.

A remark on this clonotype: A much larger clone lies a single base off, so this may be a read error. The chain uses TRBV29-1 and TRBJ2-3, with D possibly matching TRBD1 (5 bases). Per the germline V gene, CDR1 is SQVTM and CDR2 is ANQGSEA. The CDR3 runs 11 residues. The CDR3 loop is CSSQVGDTKYF. The CDR3 DNA follows: TGCAGCTCCCAAGTAGGGGATACGAAGTATTTT.

This clonotype was found many times. This rearrangement joins TRBV9 to TRBJ1-2; TRBD1 matches 7 bases. The CDR3 extends over 15 amino acids. Germline-derived CDR1 and CDR2 are SGDLS and YYNGEE. Trimming at V came to 4 bases and at J to 4 bases, leaving 10 bases not matched to a gene. The DNA of the CDR3 is TGTGCCAGCAGCACTACACCCGGGACAGTCTATGGCTACACCTTC. It yields the protein CASSTTPGTVYGYTF.

This sequence joins TRBV15 and TRBJ1-2, with D unclear. This CDR3 has 11 amino acids. V was cut by 4 bases and J by 10 bases, with 10 bases left in between. CDR1 and CDR2 from the germline V gene are LNHNV and YYDKDF (reference sequence). CDR3 nucleotides: TGTGCCACCAGCACGCTCGGGGACTACACCTTC. Translated: CATSTLGDYTF.

This clonotype was observed a few times. The chain is built from TRBV13 and TRBJ2-2; D remains unclear. Trimming left V 4 bases short and J 9 bases short, with 6 bases between. The germline gives CDR1 PRHDT, CDR2 FYEKMQ (reference sequence). The CDR3 is 11 amino acids. For the CDR3, the DNA is TGTGCCAGCAGCTCTCGCCGGGAGCTGTTTTTT. Residues: CASSSRRELFF. Using reference TRBV13 and TRBJ2-2 for the parts outside the CDR3, the full variable domain is AAGVIQSPRHLIKEKRETATLKCYPIPRHDTVYWYQQGPGQDPQFLISFYEKMQSDKGSIPDRFSAQQFSDYHSELNMSSLELGDSALYFCASSSRRELFFGEGSRLTVL.

This clonotype was observed many times. This sequence joins TRBV7-9 and TRBJ2-1, with TRBD2 identical over 12 bases. The CDR3 consists of 17 residues. Germline values: CDR1 SEHNR, CDR2 FQNEAQ (reference sequence). The ends lost 4 bases at V and 4 bases at J; junction bases unmatched: 8. As DNA, the CDR3 is TGTGCCAGCAGCTCCACTAGCGGGAGGCAAGCGTACAATGAGCAGTTCTTC. It is translated as CASSSTSGRQAYNEQFF.